A selection of T cell receptor beta chains follows, all from one sample in a study of shared clonotypes between healthy human individuals. TCRdb's copy holds only in-frame clones and misses some; the assay was immunoSEQ multiplex PCR. In the table there are about 1,900,000 clones, just under 95% of which are singletons. Sequencing was done on a sample of naive CD8+ T cells sorted from blood. The receptors come from a man aged 18 to 35 in good health. Each CDR3 is given with its conserved first and last residue. The D gene is left open where the match is weak. Not all rows give a size; the values are once, few, many and, for expanded clones, a class.

clone size	CDR3 length	V gene	D gene	J gene	CDR3 protein	CDR3 DNA
NA	15	TRBV5-4	NA	TRBJ1-1	CASSWGHGLNTEAFF	TGTGCCAGCAGCTGGGGGCACGGTCTGAACACTGAAGCTTTCTTT
NA	15	TRBV5-1	TRBD1	TRBJ2-7	CASSWTGTGSHEQYF	TGCGCCAGCAGCTGGACCGGGACAGGGTCCCACGAGCAGTACTTC
few	16	TRBV2	NA	TRBJ1-6	CASSEAYHSYNSPLHF	TGTGCCAGCAGTGAAGCGTATCACTCCTATAATTCACCCCTCCACTTT
once	14	TRBV27	NA	TRBJ1-4	CASRPFLGDEKLFF	TGTGCCAGCAGGCCTTTCTTGGGTGATGAAAAACTGTTTTTT
NA	15	TRBV5-1	TRBD2	TRBJ2-7	CASSARLADDYEQYF	TGCGCCAGCAGCGCAAGACTAGCGGATGACTACGAGCAGTACTTC
NA	13	TRBV10-1	NA	TRBJ2-2	CASSILNSGELFF	TGCGCCAGCAGTATACTTAACTCAGGGGAGCTGTTTTTT
NA	14	TRBV30	NA	TRBJ1-3	CAWNRADSGNTIYF	TGTGCCTGGAACAGGGCGGACTCTGGAAACACCATATATTTT
once	13	TRBV7-9	NA	TRBJ1-3	CASREGTGNTIYF	TGTGCCAGCAGGGAGGGAACCGGAAACACCATATATTTT
NA	15	TRBV10-3	TRBD1	TRBJ2-7	CAISAGQGLPYEQYF	TGTGCCATCAGCGCGGGACAGGGCCTTCCCTACGAGCAGTACTTC
NA	13	TRBV27	NA	TRBJ2-7	CASSTGVTYEQYF	TGTGCCAGCAGTACTGGGGTTACCTACGAGCAGTACTTC
NA	15	TRBV27	NA	TRBJ1-1	CASRARGSPNTEAFF	TGTGCCAGCAGAGCCCGGGGGAGTCCGAACACTGAAGCTTTCTTT
NA	15	TRBV27	TRBD1	TRBJ2-5	CASSLTGGEVETQYF	TGTGCCAGCAGTTTGACAGGGGGCGAGGTAGAGACCCAGTACTTC
NA	16	TRBV28	NA	TRBJ1-4	CASSLIQLATNEKLFF	TGTGCCAGCAGTTTGATACAGTTAGCAACTAATGAAAAACTGTTTTTT
NA	15	TRBV5-5	NA	TRBJ1-5	CASSLTSELNQPQHF	TGTGCCAGCAGCTTAACGTCTGAGCTGAATCAGCCCCAGCATTTT
NA	12	TRBV9	NA	TRBJ2-2	CASSSAGVELFF	TGTGCCAGCAGCTCGGCCGGGGTAGAGCTGTTTTTT
NA	16	TRBV19	NA	TRBJ1-1	CASSLGGGFMNTEAFF	TGTGCCAGTAGTCTCGGAGGGGGATTCATGAACACTGAAGCTTTCTTT
once	13	TRBV27	TRBD1	TRBJ2-7	CASSLGQGTEQYF	TGTGCCAGCAGTTTGGGACAGGGGACCGAGCAGTACTTC
once	14	TRBV30	TRBD2	TRBJ2-3	CAWSLRGGEDTQYF	TGTGCCTGGAGTCTCCGGGGGGGAGAGGATACGCAGTATTTT
NA	14	TRBV27	TRBD1	TRBJ1-1	CASSLIGGNTEAFF	TGTGCCAGCAGTTTAATAGGGGGCAACACTGAAGCTTTCTTT
NA	18	TRBV4-3	NA	TRBJ2-7	CASSQDRAGSLNTYEQYF	TGCGCCAGCAGCCAAGATCGCGCTGGGAGCCTAAACACCTACGAGCAGTACTTC
NA	15	TRBV13	TRBD1	TRBJ2-2	CASSETGVNTGELFF	TGTGCCAGCAGCGAGACAGGGGTAAACACCGGGGAGCTGTTTTTT
NA	16	TRBV18	TRBD2	TRBJ2-2	CASSPRTGGPSGELFF	TGTGCCAGCTCACCTCGGACGGGGGGACCATCCGGGGAGCTGTTTTTT
NA	16	TRBV27	NA	TRBJ1-5	CASSTYPIASNQPQHF	TGTGCCAGCAGTACATATCCTATAGCCTCGAATCAGCCCCAGCATTTT
NA	16	TRBV7-8	TRBD2	TRBJ2-5	CASSAGTSGSKETQYF	TGTGCCAGCAGCGCCGGGACTAGCGGGTCCAAAGAGACCCAGTACTTC
NA	16	TRBV11-2	NA	TRBJ2-1	CASSSYQRVSYNEQFF	TGTGCCAGCAGCTCCTACCAGCGGGTCTCCTACAATGAGCAGTTCTTC
NA	15	TRBV15	NA	TRBJ2-7	CATSRVEGEAYEQYF	TGTGCCACCAGCAGAGTTGAGGGCGAGGCCTACGAGCAGTACTTC
NA	13	TRBV30	NA	TRBJ1-3	CAWSPSSGNTIYF	TGTGCCTGGAGTCCCAGCTCTGGAAACACCATATATTTT
NA	16	TRBV27	TRBD1	TRBJ2-1	CASSLGIRGLDNEQFF	TGTGCCAGCAGTTTAGGAATCAGGGGGCTGGACAATGAGCAGTTCTTC
NA	14	TRBV6-6	NA	TRBJ2-7	CASSYSSQGYEQYF	TGTGCCAGCAGTTACTCGTCGCAGGGGTACGAGCAGTACTTC
NA	14	TRBV7-6	TRBD2	TRBJ2-7	CASSLNAGADEQYF	TGTGCCAGCAGCCTAAACGCGGGAGCGGACGAGCAGTACTTC
NA	13	TRBV4-1	NA	TRBJ2-7	CASSQGRMYEQYF	TGCGCCAGCAGCCAAGGACGCATGTACGAGCAGTACTTC
NA	15	TRBV9	NA	TRBJ2-3	CASSVEVGGTDTQYF	TGTGCCAGCAGCGTAGAAGTGGGGGGCACAGATACGCAGTATTTT
NA	12	TRBV7-9	NA	TRBJ2-7	CASSPQTYEQYF	TGTGCCAGCAGCCCTCAGACCTACGAGCAGTACTTC
NA	17	TRBV5-1	TRBD2	TRBJ2-1	CASSLAASGGAENEQFF	TGCGCTAGCAGCTTGGCCGCTAGCGGGGGGGCGGAAAATGAGCAGTTCTTC
NA	13	TRBV6-6	NA	TRBJ2-7	CASSYSGNYEQYF	TGTGCCAGCAGTTACTCCGGGAACTACGAGCAGTACTTC
NA	15	TRBV9	TRBD2	TRBJ2-5	CASSPKSGGVETQYF	TGTGCCAGCAGCCCTAAAAGTGGGGGGGTCGAGACCCAGTACTTC